The text below deals with one T cell receptor beta chain. Its matching antigen is unknown. PCR primers comprised 60 Vbeta and 13 Jbeta primers. Assay used: immunoSEQ multiplex PCR; TCRdb lists only in-frame clones, some missing. The sample lists approximately 150,000 clones, more than 75% occurring once. The record originates from a study of cytomegalovirus exposure and HLA in healthy donors. About the study: Membership in the Caucasian-associated ancestry cluster was found for 81% of approximately 380 genotyped donors.

Points from the study as a whole: V- and J-gene trimming in TCR beta was tied to a missense DCLRE1C variant by an analysis performed later.

This receptor was identified in a man aged 25 to 45 in good health and CMV-seropositive. The source material was PBMCs.

CDR3 sequence: CSEQSTGSTDTQYF. CDR3 nucleotides: TGCAGCGAACAATCGACAGGTAGCACAGATACGCAGTATTTT. The V gene is TRBV29-1, the J gene TRBJ2-3; weak D call: TRBD1 (6 bases). CDR1 is SQVTM and CDR2 is ANQGSEA in the germline V gene. Trimming took 7 bases from V and 0 from J, leaving 14 bases between them. The CDR3 is 14 amino acids.